This T cell receptor beta chain was sequenced in a study of OX40 agonist ivuxolimab in advanced cancers. Concerning the study at large: Ivuxolimab was an agonistic, fully human IgG2 monoclonal antibody directed against OX40 (CD134), a costimulatory receptor. Intravenous ivuxolimab was administered to patients every 2 weeks at six dose levels: 0.01, 0.1, 0.3, 1.5, 3 and 10 mg/kg. Among the roughly 52 dose-escalation patients, roughly 20 had hepatocellular carcinoma, approximately 15 melanoma, 9 renal cell carcinoma and 9 head and neck cancer. In the dose-escalation cohort, approximately 82% of patients were male, and the mean age was 60 years with a range of roughly 23 to 79. Prior anti-PD-1, anti-PD-L1 or anti-CTLA-4 therapy was permitted, and checkpoint inhibitors had been received by roughly two fifths of dose-escalation patients. Partial responses were achieved by three dose-escalation patients, of whom one had hepatocellular carcinoma and two had cutaneous melanoma. The purpose of peripheral TCRbeta sequencing was to test whether ivuxolimab changed TCR sequence diversity and led to clonal T-cell expansion. The paper reports the monotherapy dose-escalation portion (N = 52 patients) of the phase I ivuxolimab trial.

About this clone: Its recognized antigen is unknown. No clone much larger than this one lies a single base away; base qualities are absent.

Points the paper makes about the study in general: Which antigens the clonally expanded peripheral T cells were specific for was not determined. After ivuxolimab, CD8+ T cells had more expanded clones than CD4+ T cells on average. In partial responders in the 0.1-3.0 mg/kg groups, normalized peripheral clonal expansion was found to be among the lowest, especially among CD8+ T cells. Low levels of normalized T-cell clonal expansion were also seen in some nonresponding patients. At doses from 0.1 to 3.0 mg/kg, clonal expansion was seen in both CD4+ and CD8+ blood T cells between baseline and week 6.

The CDR3 measures 13 amino acids from cysteine to phenylalanine. This entry keeps only the CDR3 DNA: 39 bases, framed from base 1. CDR1 and CDR2 were assigned from the germline V gene as SGHNT and YENEEA. A distance of 15 bases separates the germline ends of V and J, which lose 8 bases and 4 bases respectively. The trial excluded patients who had a history of autoimmune disease or were on systemic immunosuppression. In every dose cohort, peripheral blood was drawn for TCR sequencing at baseline, cycle 4 day 1, and cycle 7 day 1. Samples were obtained from an open-label, multicenter, first-in-human phase I dose-escalation trial of ivuxolimab. Adults with locally advanced or metastatic melanoma, renal cell, hepatocellular, or head and neck squamous cell carcinoma were enrolled in the trial. Before TCR sequencing, CD4+ and CD8+ T cells were separately sorted from peripheral blood. Genomic DNA was extracted from sorted cells for sequencing of the TCRbeta CDR3 region. TCRbeta CDR3 regions were sequenced using the immunoSEQ Assay. TCRdb stores this immuneACCESS table with in-frame sequences only. Part of the clones is absent; in the studies checked, under half of the shortfall reflects unresolved V genes, and no reason is known for the rest. This sample is represented by around 69,000 clones; roughly nine tenths of them were singletons. Around 6.5% of the sample belongs to the ten largest clones.

The source of this sequence is an adult with an advanced solid tumor such as melanoma, head and neck, liver or kidney cancer. The sequencing used CD4+ or CD8+ T cells sorted from blood, collected in a trial of the OX40 agonist ivuxolimab. The chain joins TRBV11-3 to TRBJ2-7; D gene: possibly TRBD2, on 6 matching bases. The CDR3 region: CASSLDGGYEQYF. The DNA sequence is as follows: TGTGCCAGCTCACTTGACGGGGGATACGAGCAGTACTTC.